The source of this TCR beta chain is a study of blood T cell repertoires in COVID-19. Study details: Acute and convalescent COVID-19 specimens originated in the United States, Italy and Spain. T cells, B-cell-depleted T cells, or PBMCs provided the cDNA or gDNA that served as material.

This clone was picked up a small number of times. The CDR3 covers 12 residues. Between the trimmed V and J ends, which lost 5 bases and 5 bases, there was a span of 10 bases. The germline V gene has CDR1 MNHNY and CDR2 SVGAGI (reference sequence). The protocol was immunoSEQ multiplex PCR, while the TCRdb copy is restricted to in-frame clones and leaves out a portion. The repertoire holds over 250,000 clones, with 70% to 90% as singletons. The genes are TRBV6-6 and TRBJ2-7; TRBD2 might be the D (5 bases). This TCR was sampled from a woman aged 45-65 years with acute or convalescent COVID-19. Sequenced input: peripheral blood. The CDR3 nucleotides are TGTGCCAGCAGTCGCCGGGGTCACGAGCAGTACTTC. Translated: CASSRRGHEQYF.